This T cell receptor (beta chain) is from a study of T cell clones after liver transplantation. This clone was observed a handful of times. Here immunoSEQ multiplex PCR was the method, and the copy in TCRdb shows in-frame clones only, minus some. The sample has 7,000 to 9,500 clones, approximately 78% seen once; the top ten hold roughly 51%. Trimming cost V 1 base and J 1 base; bases outside gene matches: 4. This CDR3 has 17 residues. Germline V CDR1 and CDR2: SGHVS, FQNEAQ. The receptor was isolated from a human patient who received a liver transplant. Some T cells could come from the graft donor. Material: CD8+ T cells from blood, obtained at the 22-month timepoint. The chain combines TRBV7-8 with TRBJ2-1, with TRBD1 matching over 10 bases. CDR3 bases: TGTGCCAGCAGCTTAGGACAGGGGGCAATGTCCTACAATGAGCAGTTCTTC. It translates to CASSLGQGAMSYNEQFF.